This is a list of T cell receptor beta chains from one sample in a study of vaccination and CD4 T cells after COVID-19. From the PCR reads, TCRdb called clonotypes with MiXCR, one entry per CDR3 protein. The table has 6,500 to 7,500 distinct CDR3 sequences, 40% to 50% seen once. No antigen has been assigned to these receptors. The sample consisted of CD4+ T cells from blood, cultured in vitro. The receptors originated from a human donor in good health. The CDR3 runs from the conserved cysteine through the conserved F or W. D genes are given only for firm matches. Clone size is not always given. Where it is, it says once, few, many or a class for expanded clones.

d_call	clone_size	j_call	v_call	cdr3_aa	cdr3_nt
.	few	TRBJ1-5	TRBV28	CASSPRGRGGQPQHF	TGTGCCAGCAGTCCCCGGGGGCGGGGAGGACAGCCCCAGCATTTT
TRBD2	.	TRBJ2-1	TRBV20-1	CSASIAGGPSEQFF	TGCAGTGCTTCTATAGCGGGAGGGCCATCTGAGCAGTTCTTC
.	.	TRBJ2-7	TRBV6-1	CASSRTISYEQYF	TGTGCCAGCAGCCGGACTATCTCCTACGAGCAGTACTTC
.	.	TRBJ2-1	TRBV20-1	CSARVSYNEQFF	TGCAGTGCTAGAGTCTCCTACAATGAGCAGTTCTTC
TRBD1	.	TRBJ1-2	TRBV6-5	CATTYIPDRGSGYTF	TGTGCCACCACTTACATCCCTGACAGGGGTAGTGGCTACACCTTC
.	.	TRBJ2-2	TRBV5-1	CASSLDWGLATGELFF	TGCGCCAGCAGCTTGGACTGGGGGCTTGCCACCGGGGAGCTGTTTTTT
TRBD1	few	TRBJ2-5	TRBV7-9	CASSLATGPQETQYF	TGTGCCAGCAGCCTTGCGACAGGGCCTCAAGAGACCCAGTACTTC
TRBD1	.	TRBJ1-2	TRBV20-1	CSAHATSVGTGFAHGYTF	TGCAGTGCTCATGCAACTTCGGTTGGGACAGGGTTTGCCCATGGCTACACCTTC
.	.	TRBJ1-5	TRBV6-1	CASREQEGGNQPQHF	TGTGCCAGCAGGGAGCAAGAGGGTGGCAATCAGCCCCAGCATTTT
.	.	TRBJ1-1	TRBV6-1	CASRPRTVNTEAFF	TGTGCCAGCAGACCCCGGACAGTGAACACTGAAGCTTTCTTT
.	.	TRBJ1-1	TRBV19	CASSIEGVGNTEAFF	TGTGCCAGTAGTATAGAAGGGGTAGGGAACACTGAAGCTTTCTTT
.	once	TRBJ1-1	TRBV7-9	CASSLEPNTEAFF	TGTGCCAGCAGCTTAGAGCCGAACACTGAAGCTTTCTTT
.	.	TRBJ1-1	TRBV30	CAWSGGIGNTEAFF	TGTGCCTGGAGTGGGGGGATCGGGAACACTGAAGCTTTCTTT
.	few	TRBJ2-2	TRBV7-2	CASSLEGNTGELFF	TGTGCCAGCAGCTTGGAGGGGAACACCGGGGAGCTGTTTTTT
TRBD2	.	TRBJ2-1	TRBV6-1	CASSASTGGNEQFF	TGTGCCAGCAGTGCGTCGACGGGGGGCAATGAGCAGTTCTTC
.	.	TRBJ2-5	TRBV6-1	CASSIQGVGQETQYF	TGTGCCAGCAGTATCCAGGGTGTGGGCCAAGAGACCCAGTACTTC
.	few	TRBJ1-2	TRBV7-6	CASSPGSPYGYTF	TGTGCCAGCAGCCCGGGGTCCCCTTACGGCTACACCTTC
.	.	TRBJ1-1	TRBV20-1	CSAKPGGRHTEAFF	TGCAGTGCCAAACCAGGAGGGAGGCACACTGAAGCTTTCTTT
TRBD1	.	TRBJ1-5	TRBV6-1	CASRTGGQGGQPQHF	TGTGCCAGCCGAACAGGGGGGCAGGGCGGTCAGCCCCAGCATTTT
.	.	TRBJ1-2	TRBV5-4	CASSFEGYGYTF	TGTGCCAGCAGCTTTGAGGGCTATGGCTACACCTTC